These 27 T cell receptor beta chains were sequenced from one sample in a study of CD8 T cells in ankylosing spondylitis. TCRdb used MiXCR to reprocess the 5' RACE reads, holding one entry per CDR3 protein. The table lists about 42,000 distinct CDR3 sequences, 2.5% to 3.5% of them singletons. The sample consisted of blood, either unsorted or a sorted T cell fraction (not recorded which). The receptors were sampled from a male donor with ankylosing spondylitis or in good health (not recorded which).

The sample holds many counts of this clonotype. The rearrangement links TRBV9 to TRBJ2-6; D might be TRBD2 (5 bases). Germline loops: CDR1 SGDLS, CDR2 YYNGEE. This CDR3 region has 15 residues. Trimming cost V 0 bases and J 4 bases, with 8 bases left between them. Written as DNA, the CDR3 is TGTGCCAGCAGCGTAGAGAGGGCCGGGGCCAACGTCCTGACTTTC. Its translation is CASSVERAGANVLTF.

This clonotype has ten or more counts. The gene calls are TRBV9 and TRBJ1-1; no clear D gene. This CDR3 is 14 amino acids long. Trimming removed 3 bases from V and 5 bases from J, with 14 bases in between. Germline V gives CDR1 SGDLS, CDR2 YYNGEE. The DNA of the CDR3 is TGTGCCAGCAGCGGAGTAGTAGGAAGGACTGAAGCTTTCTTT. Its protein product is CASSGVVGRTEAFF.

This clonotype was seen at least ten times. This sequence joins TRBV9 and TRBJ1-1; a possible D gene is TRBD1 (6 bases). This CDR3 spans 13 amino acids. The germline gives CDR1 SGDLS, CDR2 YYNGEE. Trimming pared 0 bases from V and 11 bases from J, leaving 14 bases between. The CDR3: CASSVVGPGEAFF. The CDR3 bases are TGTGCCAGCAGCGTAGTGGGGCCAGGGGAGGCTTTCTTT. The full variable domain, with the rest looked up from reference TRBV9 and TRBJ1-1, is DSGVTQTPKHLITATGQRVTLRCSPRSGDLSVYWYQQSLDQGLQFLIQYYNGEERAKGNILERFSAQQFPDLHSELNLSSLELGDSALYFCASSVVGPGEAFFGQGTRLTVV.

The chain combines TRBV9 with TRBJ2-5, with TRBD1 matching over 10 bases. V gave up 2 bases and J gave up 5 bases; unmatched junction bases: 6. The germline CDR1 and CDR2 sequences are SGDLS and YYNGEE. The CDR3 consists of 15 residues. The CDR3 DNA follows: TGTGCCAGCAGCGTCCAGGGACAGGGGAGGGAGACCCAGTACTTC. Its translation: CASSVQGQGRETQYF.

This clonotype was seen many times. The chain recombines TRBV9 with TRBJ2-7; 8 positions agree with TRBD2. Germline CDR1 reads SGDLS; CDR2 reads YYNGEE. The CDR3 runs to 16 residues. V trimming: 0 bases; J trimming: 6 bases; junction bases outside the gene matches: 11. CDR3 protein: CASSVDVEREWGEQYF. Written as DNA, the CDR3 is TGTGCCAGCAGCGTAGACGTCGAGCGGGAGTGGGGCGAGCAGTACTTC.

In this sample, this clonotype turned up many times. As DNA, the CDR3 is TGTGCCAGCAGTGGGACAGGGAGCGCGATTAAGACCGGGGAGCTGTTTTTT. Protein sequence: CASSGTGSAIKTGELFF. This chain joins TRBV9 and TRBJ2-2, with 9 nucleotides matching TRBD1. The CDR3 is 17 residues long. Germline assignment: CDR1 SGDLS and CDR2 YYNGEE. V shed 5 bases, J shed 5 bases, and the junction held 13 bases outside the gene matches.

This clonotype was picked up many times. This sequence joins TRBV9 and TRBJ1-1; possible D gene TRBD1, 5 bases. V lost 0 bases and J 11 bases, leaving 14 bases between the germline ends. The CDR3 is 13 amino acids. CDR1 SGDLS and CDR2 YYNGEE come from the germline V gene. CDR3 coding DNA: TGTGCCAGCAGCGTAGAGAGCCGGGGGGAGGCTTTCTTT. Protein product: CASSVESRGEAFF.

This clonotype showed up many times. J is TRBJ1-2 and V is TRBV9; D unresolved. Germline CDR1 and CDR2: SGDLS and YYNGEE. The germline V and J ends were trimmed by 0 bases and 6 bases, with 9 bases remaining between them. The CDR3 consists of 13 residues. CDR3 sequence (DNA): TGTGCCAGCAGCGTAGGGGTGAGGGATGGCTACACCTTC. Protein sequence: CASSVGVRDGYTF.

This clonotype was counted many times. V usage is TRBV9 and J usage is TRBJ1-3; 7 bases align to TRBD1. CDR1 is SGDLS and CDR2 is YYNGEE in the germline V gene. There are 16 residues in the CDR3. With 5 bases clipped from V and 0 bases from J, the junction kept 8 bases outside the gene matches. CDR3 protein: CASSILGQFSGNTIYF. The CDR3, as DNA: TGTGCCAGCAGTATACTGGGACAGTTCTCTGGAAACACCATATATTTT.

The chain has TRBV9 and TRBJ2-1; 7 bases are a match to TRBD2. The CDR3 totals 15 residues. Trimming removed 0 bases from V and 3 bases from J; junction bases left unmatched: 3. Looked up from germline, CDR1 is SGDLS and CDR2 is YYNGEE. CDR3 loop: CASSVGTRFYNEQFF. CDR3 nucleotide sequence: TGTGCCAGCAGCGTAGGGACTAGATTCTACAATGAGCAGTTCTTC.

This clonotype was counted many times. The chain combines TRBV9 with TRBJ2-1, with 9 bases that match TRBD2. This CDR3 comprises 16 residues. J gave up 4 bases and V 3 bases, and 8 bases lay outside the gene matches. Germline V lookup: CDR1 SGDLS, CDR2 YYNGEE. This CDR3 is CASSERVAGAYNEQFF. The CDR3 DNA reads TGTGCCAGCAGCGAACGAGTAGCGGGAGCATACAATGAGCAGTTCTTC. The whole variable domain, remainder taken from reference TRBV9 and TRBJ2-1, is DSGVTQTPKHLITATGQRVTLRCSPRSGDLSVYWYQQSLDQGLQFLIQYYNGEERAKGNILERFSAQQFPDLHSELNLSSLELGDSALYFCASSERVAGAYNEQFFGPGTRLTVL.

There are many counts of this clonotype. V usage is TRBV9 and J usage is TRBJ2-1; TRBD2 aligns across 7 bases. Germline V lookup: CDR1 SGDLS, CDR2 YYNGEE. This CDR3 region has 16 residues. The V and J ends lost 0 bases and 8 bases, in that order; junction bases with no gene match: 11. The CDR3 loop is CASSVGPSAGVYEQFF. The CDR3 DNA sequence: TGTGCCAGCAGCGTAGGACCTAGCGCGGGAGTTTATGAGCAGTTCTTC.

This clonotype was recorded at least ten times. The rearrangement links TRBV9 to TRBJ2-1, with D perhaps matching TRBD1 (6 bases). CDR1 SGDLS and CDR2 YYNGEE come from the germline V gene. This CDR3 has 13 amino acids. V was trimmed by 4 bases and J by 6 bases, leaving 11 bases between them. The CDR3 loop is CASSTTGFNEQFF. DNA for the CDR3: TGTGCCAGCAGCACAACAGGGTTCAATGAGCAGTTCTTC.

The chain uses TRBV9 and TRBJ2-7; 13 positions match TRBD2. The CDR3 is made up of 15 amino acids. Trimming removed 2 bases from V and 5 bases from J; junction bases left unmatched: 4. CDR1 and CDR2 from the germline V gene are SGDLS and YYNGEE. CDR3: CASSVSGLAGDEQYF. The CDR3 coding sequence is TGTGCCAGCAGCGTGAGCGGACTAGCGGGAGACGAGCAGTACTTC.

This clonotype showed up many times. This chain joins TRBV9 and TRBJ2-7; TRBD2 is a possible D gene (6 bases). Germline CDR1 reads SGDLS; CDR2 reads YYNGEE. CDR3 length: 14 residues. V gave up 3 bases and J gave up 1 base, with 11 bases separating them. In nucleotides, the CDR3 is TGTGCCAGCAGCGAACTAGCCGCTTCCTACGAGCAGTACTTC. It yields the protein CASSELAASYEQYF.

This clonotype was seen repeatedly, ten times or more. The gene calls are TRBV9 and TRBJ2-5, with a possible D match to TRBD2 (5 bases). CDR1 and CDR2 (germline): SGDLS, YYNGEE. The CDR3 is 16 residues long. V lost 3 bases, J lost 4 bases, and 19 bases lay in between. The CDR3 sequence: CASSDPPGRIGETQYF. Here the CDR3 DNA reads TGTGCCAGCAGCGACCCCCCGGGGAGAATCGGAGAGACCCAGTACTTC.

This clonotype was counted many times. V usage is TRBV9 and J usage is TRBJ1-1; 7 positions match TRBD1. This CDR3 has 15 residues. Germline CDR1 SGDLS, CDR2 YYNGEE. The V segment lost 4 bases and the J segment 3 bases; nucleotides outside the gene matches: 9. The CDR3 DNA is TGTGCCAGCAGCAAGTACTCAGGGGGGGACACTGAAGCTTTCTTT. Translated: CASSKYSGGDTEAFF.

This clonotype was seen ten or more times. The chain is built from TRBV9 and TRBJ2-5; D not certain. The CDR3 is 13 amino acids. Germline lookup yields CDR1 SGDLS and CDR2 YYNGEE. The germline V and J ends were trimmed by 0 bases and 5 bases, with 8 bases remaining between them. CDR3 bases: TGTGCCAGCAGCGTAGGTCCCACGGAGACCCAGTACTTC. Encoded protein: CASSVGPTETQYF.

This clonotype showed up many times. This chain connects TRBV9 to TRBJ2-1; no clear D gene. CDR3 length: 18 residues. Per germline, CDR1 SGDLS and CDR2 YYNGEE. Trimming removed 1 base at V and 1 base at J, with 18 bases between. The CDR3 nucleotides read TGTGCCAGCAGCGTAAGGTCTCCCCCCTTCGCGTCCTACAATGAGCAGTTCTTC. Protein product: CASSVRSPPFASYNEQFF.

This clonotype was recorded many times. This chain links TRBV9 with TRBJ2-2; no clear D gene. This CDR3 has 14 residues. Looked up from germline, CDR1 is SGDLS and CDR2 is YYNGEE. V shed 0 bases and J shed 4 bases, with 7 bases lying between them. In DNA form, the CDR3 reads TGTGCCAGCAGCGTAGAGGGTGGCACCGGGGAGCTGTTTTTT. Its protein product is CASSVEGGTGELFF.

At least ten counts were recorded for this clonotype. The chain is built from TRBV9 and TRBJ2-2, with 7 nucleotides matching TRBD1. Germline trimming cut 0 bases from V and 1 base from J; bases unmatched to any gene: 6. The CDR3 extends over 17 amino acids. Germline values: CDR1 SGDLS, CDR2 YYNGEE. The chain's CDR3 is CASSVAAGTENTGELFF. CDR3 coding DNA: TGTGCCAGCAGCGTAGCTGCCGGGACAGAGAACACCGGGGAGCTGTTTTTT.

This clonotype showed up many times. The V and J genes are TRBV9 and TRBJ2-3; D unclear. Germline V gene data show CDR1 as SGDLS and CDR2 as YYNGEE. The CDR3 is 14 amino acids. V was shortened by 0 bases and J by 4 bases, with 9 bases between the two germline ends. CDR3 amino acids: CASSVDQQSDTQYF. CDR3 nucleotide sequence: TGTGCCAGCAGCGTAGATCAGCAGTCAGATACGCAGTATTTT.

This clonotype was recorded many times. J is TRBJ2-7 and V is TRBV9; D is possibly TRBD2 (6 bases). Germline V gene lookup returns CDR1 SGDLS and CDR2 YYNGEE. This CDR3 spans 14 amino acids. V was clipped by 0 bases and J by 7 bases, with 14 bases between them. CDR3 in amino acids: CASSVAGGAGEQYF. CDR3 bases: TGTGCCAGCAGCGTAGCTGGAGGGGCCGGAGAGCAGTACTTC.

This clonotype has a count of ten or more. The chain recombines TRBV9 with TRBJ2-3, with 9 positions matching TRBD2. CDR1 is SGDLS, CDR2 YYNGEE, per germline. There are 16 residues in the CDR3. The V gene end was trimmed by 0 bases and the J gene end by 4 bases; junction bases not matched to a gene: 6. The CDR3 sequence: CASSVVGAGGADTQYF. As DNA, the CDR3 is TGTGCCAGCAGCGTAGTGGGAGCGGGAGGTGCAGATACGCAGTATTTT.

Ten or more counts support this clonotype. This chain links TRBV9 with TRBJ2-2, with D maybe TRBD1 (6 bases). Germline V CDR1 and CDR2: SGDLS, YYNGEE. This CDR3 has 16 residues. V was clipped by 5 bases and J by 6 bases, with 20 bases between them. The CDR3 DNA sequence: TGTGCCAGCAGTGAGAGGGGGAGAGGGGAGTCCGGGGAGCTGTTTTTT. It codes for CASSERGRGESGELFF.

This clonotype was counted many times. This chain uses TRBV9 with TRBJ2-5, with 9 bases lining up with TRBD2. This CDR3 spans 15 amino acids. Per germline, CDR1 SGDLS and CDR2 YYNGEE. With V trimmed by 3 bases and J by 2 bases, 5 bases remained unmatched. In nucleotides, the CDR3 is TGTGCCAGCAGCGCGAGCGGGAGGTCGCAAGAGACCCAGTACTTC. Amino acids: CASSASGRSQETQYF.

This clonotype occurred a few times. The rearrangement uses TRBV9 and TRBJ2-7, with D maybe TRBD2 (6 bases). Germline assignment: CDR1 SGDLS and CDR2 YYNGEE. V was trimmed by 2 bases and J by 0 bases, leaving 9 bases between them. The CDR3 loop spans 14 amino acids. The CDR3 here is CASSVLAHSYEQYF. CDR3 sequence (DNA): TGTGCCAGCAGCGTTCTAGCGCACTCCTACGAGCAGTACTTC.